Here is one T cell receptor beta chain with its context. What it recognizes is unknown. The data originate from a study of shared clonotypes between healthy human individuals. For the study at large: The plates for each donor numbered three CD4 naive, three CD4 memory, two CD8 naive and one CD8 memory.

Findings of the study overall: At large depth, rarefaction still showed sorted-subset sequencing to be incomplete.

Here immunoSEQ multiplex PCR was the method, and the copy in TCRdb shows in-frame clones only, minus some. This table has roughly 2 million clones, around 95% appearing once. The CDR3 covers 15 residues. In germline, CDR1 is ENHRY, CDR2 SYGVKD. With V trimmed by 0 bases and J by 4 bases, 6 bases remained unmatched. Sequencing input: naive CD4+ T cells sorted from blood. This sample's subset: CD45RA+ positively selected. This chain joins TRBV10-3 and TRBJ2-7; 7 nucleotides line up with TRBD2. The receptor comes from a man between 18 and 29 years old in good health. CDR3 amino acids: CAISESGGRWYEQYF. The CDR3 DNA sequence: TGTGCCATCAGTGAGTCGGGGGGGAGGTGGTACGAGCAGTACTTC.